Following are 17 T cell receptor beta chains from one sample sequenced in a study of T cells in Graves' hyperthyroidism and ophthalmopathy. Amplification of TCR beta CDR3 regions was performed using RNA transcripts as template. A set of HTBI primers served as the primers for a first-round RT-PCR of the TCR CDR3. TCRdb ran MiXCR on the multiplex PCR reads and lists one entry per CDR3 protein. The sample has roughly 700,000 distinct CDR3 sequences, about a third seen once. The material sequenced was blood. These receptors originate from a woman aged 40 to 50 with Graves' hyperthyroidism.

V usage is TRBV6-1 and J usage is TRBJ2-7; 8 bases agree with TRBD2. With 3 bases clipped from V and 7 bases from J, the junction kept 8 bases outside the gene matches. CDR1 is MNHNS, CDR2 SASEGT, per germline. The CDR3 has 14 residues. In DNA form, the CDR3 reads TGTGCCAGCAGTGAGTGGCGGGGGGAGGGTGAGCAGTACTTC. Amino acid sequence: CASSEWRGEGEQYF.

This clonotype was seen many times. The chain links TRBV10-3 to TRBJ1-1; maybe TRBD1 (5 bases). This CDR3 is 13 amino acids long. V gave up 6 bases and J gave up 2 bases, with 10 bases separating them. Germline V CDR1 and CDR2: ENHRY, SYGVKD. This chain's CDR3 is CAIRLGDNTEAFF. Written as DNA, the CDR3 is TGTGCCATCAGGCTGGGGGACAACACTGAAGCTTTCTTT.

This sequence joins TRBV6-5 and TRBJ2-5; 7 positions match TRBD2. CDR3 length: 17 residues. CDR1 MNHEY and CDR2 SVGAGI come from the germline V gene. V shed 0 bases and J 2 bases; nucleotides not matched to a gene: 9. CDR3 sequence: CASSYSYGRGSQETQYF. CDR3 DNA: TGTGCCAGCAGTTACTCCTATGGGCGGGGGAGTCAAGAGACCCAGTACTTC.

There are a few counts of this clonotype. The rearrangement links TRBV11-1 to TRBJ1-2; tentatively, D is TRBD1 (5 bases). V lost 4 bases to trimming and J lost 8 bases, with 23 bases between them. The CDR3 length is 16 residues. CDR1 and CDR2 (germline): SGHAT, FQDESV (reference sequence). The CDR3, as DNA: TGTGCCAGCAGCTCAGTTCTCACGAGGGGCGCCGGGGGCTACACCTTC. Encoded protein: CASSSVLTRGAGGYTF.

The V gene is TRBV27, the J gene TRBJ2-7; TRBD1 or TRBD2 may be the D gene (5 bases each). The CDR3 sequence is 13 residues long. Trimming stripped 1 base from V and 5 bases from J, with 9 bases between. CDR1 and CDR2 from the germline V gene are MNHEY and SMNVEV (reference sequence). The CDR3 DNA is TGTGCCAGCAGTTTATTGGGGGACCACGAGCAGTACTTC. It encodes CASSLLGDHEQYF.

The table lists this clonotype with many counts. The chain couples TRBV7-9 to TRBJ1-5; TRBD1 agrees at 9 bases. CDR1 is SEHNR, CDR2 FQNEAQ, per germline (reference sequence). V trimming: 5 bases; J trimming: 3 bases; junction bases outside the gene matches: 8. The CDR3 runs to 16 residues. The CDR3: CASSRLGQGNNQPQHF. The CDR3 DNA is TGTGCCAGCAGCCGACTCGGACAGGGGAACAATCAGCCCCAGCATTTT.

On this clonotype itself: At one end the junction does not follow the germline gene, possibly because of a read error. V gene TRBV7-9 combines with J gene TRBJ2-7; 9 bases match TRBD1. Per germline, CDR1 SEHNR and CDR2 FQNEAQ (reference sequence). The CDR3 consists of 15 residues. The CDR3 protein is CASSPAGQGVDERYF. Written as DNA, the CDR3 is TGTGCCAGCAGCCCCGCGGGACAGGGTGTCGACGAGCGGTACTTC.

This clonotype was picked up a small number of times. The chain is built from TRBV20-1 and TRBJ2-7, with 7 bases matching TRBD2. The germline gives CDR1 DFQATT, CDR2 SNEGSKA (reference sequence). Trimming at V came to 5 bases and at J to 2 bases, leaving 9 bases not matched to a gene. This CDR3 is built from 14 residues. Here the CDR3 DNA reads TGCAGTGCTTCAAGCGGGGAGAGCCCCTACGAGCAGTACTTC. Protein product: CSASSGESPYEQYF.

This chain uses TRBV7-9 with TRBJ2-2; D is uncertain. This CDR3 region has 10 residues. Germline V gene data show CDR1 as SEHNR and CDR2 as FQNEAQ (reference sequence). V was cut by 3 bases and J by 8 bases, with 1 base left in between. This chain's CDR3 is CASSFGELFF. CDR3 sequence (DNA): TGTGCCAGCAGCTTTGGGGAGCTGTTTTTT.

The CDR3 is CSARDRRASETQYF. In DNA, the CDR3 is TGCAGTGCTAGAGATAGGAGGGCATCGGAGACCCAGTACTTC. The chain recombines TRBV20-1 with TRBJ2-5, with D perhaps TRBD2 (6 bases). The CDR3 contains 14 residues. V lost 0 bases, J lost 5 bases, and 13 bases lay in between. Germline V CDR1 and CDR2: DFQATT, SNEGSKA (reference sequence).

The J gene is TRBJ2-7, the V gene TRBV4-3, with D hard to call. V was clipped by 3 bases and J by 0 bases, with 12 bases between them. The CDR3 sequence is 15 residues long. CDR1 LGHNA and CDR2 YSLEER come from the germline V gene. The CDR3 DNA sequence: TGCGCCAGCAGCCATACGGGCAGTAACTCCTACGAGCAGTACTTC. It yields the protein CASSHTGSNSYEQYF.

The CDR3 DNA sequence: TGTGCCAGCAGCCCCCGCTGGGAATATGAGCAGTACTTC. It is translated as CASSPRWEYEQYF. This chain uses TRBV25-1 with TRBJ2-7; D remains unclear. In germline, CDR1 is MGHDK, CDR2 SYGVNS. The length of the CDR3 is 13 residues. V lost 6 bases to trimming and J lost 7 bases, with 16 bases between them.

This clonotype has ten or more counts. The chain is built from TRBV7-2 and TRBJ2-5, with TRBD1 identical over 11 bases. The germline V gene has CDR1 SGHTA and CDR2 FQGNSA. The CDR3 spans 15 residues. Unmatched junction bases numbered 7, after V lost 5 bases and J lost 5 bases. The CDR3 loop is CASSPWTGGSETQYF. CDR3 DNA: TGTGCCAGCAGCCCCTGGACAGGGGGCTCGGAGACCCAGTACTTC.

The table lists this clonotype with many counts. V usage is TRBV7-9 and J usage is TRBJ2-7; the D gene is possibly TRBD2 (7 bases). Germline V gene lookup returns CDR1 SEHNR and CDR2 FQNEAQ (reference sequence). Trimming removed 3 bases at V and 2 bases at J, with 17 bases between. This CDR3 has 16 amino acids. Here the CDR3 DNA reads TGTGCCAGCAGCTTCCACCCAGGGGAGGGGACCTACGAGCAGTACTTC. Residues: CASSFHPGEGTYEQYF.

Concerning this clonotype itself: With a much larger clone just one base away, this may be a read error. The chain recombines TRBV29-1 with TRBJ1-5; TRBD1 agrees at 8 bases. Germline CDR1 reads SQVTM; CDR2 reads ANQGSEA. This CDR3 has 17 residues. In DNA form, the CDR3 reads TGCAGCGTTACTACCGGGACAGGTAAACTATCCGATCAGCCCCGGCATTTT. Translated, it gives CSVTTGTGKLSDQPRHF.

This clonotype was counted many times. This chain uses TRBV7-9 with TRBJ1-2; TRBD1 is a possible D gene (5 bases). Germline loops: CDR1 SEHNR, CDR2 FQNEAQ (reference sequence). Trimming removed 3 bases from V and 6 bases from J, with 14 bases in between. The CDR3 runs to 14 residues. The CDR3 region is CASSLGGFEDGYTF. The CDR3 coding sequence is TGTGCCAGCAGCTTGGGGGGGTTTGAAGATGGCTACACCTTC.

This clonotype was found a few times. V gene TRBV7-9 combines with J gene TRBJ1-1; TRBD1 might be the D (5 bases). The germline V gene has CDR1 SEHNR and CDR2 FQNEAQ (reference sequence). This CDR3 has 15 residues. The V end lost 7 bases, the J end lost 1 base, and 16 bases lay between the germline ends. The CDR3 nucleotides read TGTGCCAGCACCGAACCACAGACAGCGAACACTGAAGCTTTCTTT. Translating gives CASTEPQTANTEAFF.